Listed below are T cell receptor beta chains from one sample, sequenced in a study of T cell changes during pregnancy in multiple sclerosis. Libraries were prepared by immunoSEQ multiplex PCR; TCRdb keeps only in-frame clonotypes and omits some of them. The table lists roughly 32,000 clones, around nine tenths of them singletons. Source: CD4+ T cells from peripheral blood mononuclear cells, taken in the second trimester of pregnancy. Every receptor here comes from a female donor in good health, enrolled as a control in a pregnancy study. The CDR3 runs from the conserved cysteine through the conserved F or W. Fields, in order: V gene, clone size, J gene, D gene, CDR3 protein, CDR3 DNA. D genes are given only for firm matches. Clone size, where shown, is once, few, many, or a class for clones that have expanded.

TRBV6-6	-	TRBJ2-7	TRBD1	CASSTGQGKNEQYF	TGTGCCAGCAGTACGGGACAGGGGAAGAACGAGCAGTACTTC
TRBV19	-	TRBJ2-7	TRBD1	CASSRDRANEQYF	TGTGCCAGTAGTCGGGACAGGGCCAACGAGCAGTACTTC
TRBV6-1	-	TRBJ1-1	-	CASTSTGLAEAFF	TGTGCCAGCACTTCTACAGGTTTGGCTGAAGCTTTCTTT
TRBV9	-	TRBJ1-2	TRBD1	CASSVNSVATGAYGYTF	TGTGCCAGCAGCGTAAATTCGGTTGCGACAGGGGCCTATGGCTACACCTTC
TRBV12-5	-	TRBJ2-7	TRBD1	CASGLAGTGYYEQYF	TGTGCTAGTGGTTTGGCCGGGACAGGATACTACGAGCAGTACTTC
TRBV5-1	-	TRBJ1-1	TRBD1	CASSLTMGQFEAFF	TGCGCCAGCAGCTTAACTATGGGACAGTTTGAAGCTTTCTTT
TRBV20-1	-	TRBJ2-5	-	CSASIQETQYF	TGCAGTGCTAGTATCCAAGAGACCCAGTACTTC
TRBV5-1	-	TRBJ1-1	-	CASSFLMNTEAFF	TGCGCCAGCAGCTTTCTTATGAACACTGAAGCTTTCTTT
TRBV6-6	-	TRBJ2-2	-	CASSLAGELFF	TGTGCCAGCAGTTTAGCCGGGGAGCTGTTTTTT
TRBV4-2	-	TRBJ1-2	-	CASSQAKGSGGYTF	TGTGCCAGCAGCCAAGCTAAGGGGTCAGGAGGCTACACCTTC
TRBV5-8	-	TRBJ1-2	-	CASSDGQIYGYTF	TGTGCCAGCAGCGACGGACAAATCTATGGCTACACCTTC
TRBV7-2	-	TRBJ2-1	-	CASSLLMYNEQFF	TGTGCCAGCAGCTTATTAATGTACAATGAGCAGTTCTTC
TRBV5-6	-	TRBJ2-7	TRBD2	CASSLRGGGQYF	TGTGCCAGCAGCTTGCGGGGGGGCGGACAGTACTTC
TRBV27	-	TRBJ2-1	TRBD2	CASSPRLAGGFNEQFF	TGTGCCAGCAGTCCTCGATTAGCGGGGGGGTTTAATGAGCAGTTCTTC
TRBV27	few	TRBJ1-1	-	CASSFASTMNTEAFF	TGTGCCAGCAGTTTCGCCTCCACTATGAACACTGAAGCTTTCTTT
TRBV19	-	TRBJ2-7	TRBD1	CASSNRDRPYEQYF	TGTGCCAGTAGTAACCGGGACAGACCCTACGAGCAGTACTTC
TRBV7-9	-	TRBJ1-1	-	CASSTQARTEAFF	TGTGCCAGCAGCACACAAGCGAGGACTGAAGCTTTCTTT
TRBV6-5	few	TRBJ1-2	-	CASSYVGGGYTF	TGTGCCAGCAGTTACGTCGGGGGTGGCTACACCTTC
TRBV19	-	TRBJ2-2	-	CASSTFGGGSNTGELFF	TGTGCCAGTAGTACATTTGGGGGGGGCAGTAACACCGGGGAGCTGTTTTTT
TRBV11-3	-	TRBJ2-1	TRBD2	CASSWGGSYNEQFF	TGTGCCAGCAGCTGGGGGGGCTCCTACAATGAGCAGTTCTTC
TRBV7-9	-	TRBJ2-5	TRBD1	CASSPRGLAETQYF	TGTGCCAGCAGCCCTAGGGGGCTGGCAGAGACCCAGTACTTC
TRBV7-2	once	TRBJ1-4	TRBD1	CASSLARGSGEKLFF	TGTGCCAGCAGCTTAGCCAGGGGGAGTGGAGAAAAACTGTTTTTT
TRBV4-1	once	TRBJ2-2	TRBD1	CASSQDGQGFTGELFF	TGCGCCAGCAGCCAAGATGGACAGGGGTTCACGGGGGAGCTGTTTTTT
TRBV5-1	-	TRBJ2-2	TRBD2	CASSYGGMNTGELFF	TGCGCCAGCAGCTACGGGGGGATGAACACCGGGGAGCTGTTTTTT
TRBV9	-	TRBJ1-1	-	CASSVAVGGKMNTEAFF	TGTGCCAGCAGCGTAGCGGTTGGGGGGAAAATGAACACTGAAGCTTTCTTT
TRBV5-5	-	TRBJ2-1	TRBD2	CASRLGLAGGRSSYNEQFF	TGTGCCAGCAGATTAGGACTAGCGGGGGGCCGGAGCTCCTACAATGAGCAGTTCTTC
TRBV5-1	-	TRBJ2-1	TRBD2	CASSTSGGDLFEQFF	TGCGCCAGCAGTACTAGCGGGGGTGACCTGTTTGAGCAGTTCTTC
TRBV12-5	-	TRBJ2-3	TRBD1	CASGKPGQGTDTQYF	TGTGCTAGTGGAAAACCGGGACAGGGGACAGATACGCAGTATTTT
TRBV10-3	-	TRBJ2-7	TRBD2	CAISRTSDTYEQYF	TGTGCCATCAGCAGGACTAGCGATACCTACGAGCAGTACTTC
TRBV6-5	-	TRBJ1-5	-	CASSFRGWDQPQHF	TGTGCCAGCAGTTTCCGGGGGTGGGATCAGCCCCAGCATTTT
TRBV4-1	once	TRBJ1-3	TRBD1	CASSLRTGSIGNTIYF	TGCGCCAGCAGCCTCCGGACAGGGTCGATTGGAAACACCATATATTTT
TRBV14	-	TRBJ2-7	-	CASSPDYAYEQYF	TGTGCCAGCAGCCCGGACTACGCCTACGAGCAGTACTTC
TRBV7-2	-	TRBJ2-3	-	CASSLAGPRAGTDTQYF	TGTGCCAGCAGCTTAGCCGGGCCGCGGGCGGGCACAGATACGCAGTATTTT
TRBV5-1	-	TRBJ2-1	TRBD2	CASSARTSGGNEQFF	TGCGCCAGCAGCGCCAGGACTAGCGGGGGGAATGAGCAGTTCTTC
TRBV4-2	few	TRBJ2-7	-	CASRPPGANEQYF	TGTGCCAGCAGGCCACCGGGAGCCAACGAGCAGTACTTC
TRBV5-1	-	TRBJ1-2	-	CASSLDFRGNYGYTF	TGCGCCAGCAGCTTGGATTTCAGGGGAAACTATGGCTACACCTTC
TRBV5-4	-	TRBJ2-2	TRBD2	CASSLGLAVNTGELFF	TGTGCCAGCAGCCTGGGACTAGCGGTGAACACCGGGGAGCTGTTTTTT